These T cell receptor beta chains were read from a single sample in a study of cytomegalovirus exposure and HLA in healthy donors. Using immunoSEQ multiplex PCR, the repertoire was profiled, and TCRdb retains in-frame clones only, with some absent. Among 200,000 to 300,000 clones listed, roughly 89% were seen once. Sequencing input: PBMCs. These receptor sequences come from a man younger than 35 in good health and CMV-seronegative. Both conserved end residues are part of each CDR3. The D gene is left open where the match is weak. A row's size may be missing; if present it is once, few, many or a size class.

TRBV28	TRBJ2-3	once	TRBD2	CASVVGTTTDTQYF	TGTGCCAGCGTTGTCGGGACTACCACAGATACGCAGTATTTT
TRBV9	TRBJ1-3	NA	NA	CASSVESVGSSGNTIYF	TGTGCCAGCAGCGTAGAGAGTGTGGGGAGCTCTGGAAACACCATATATTTT
TRBV27	TRBJ1-2	NA	NA	CASSLRLEGYGYTF	TGTGCCAGCAGTTTACGATTGGAGGGCTATGGCTACACCTTC
TRBV27	TRBJ2-7	few	TRBD2	CASSLLGRDWGYEQYF	TGTGCCAGCAGTTTACTCGGGAGGGATTGGGGCTACGAGCAGTACTTC
TRBV6-1	TRBJ2-1	NA	NA	CASSERRSPAANEQFF	TGTGCCAGCAGTGAAAGACGGTCCCCCGCGGCCAATGAGCAGTTCTTC
TRBV28	TRBJ1-2	once	TRBD1	CASSTGQGAYGYTF	TGTGCCAGCAGTACCGGACAGGGTGCGTATGGCTACACCTTC
TRBV6-5	TRBJ2-7	NA	NA	CASSPGTLFFEQYF	TGTGCCAGCAGTCCCGGGACACTTTTTTTCGAGCAGTACTTC
TRBV5-6	TRBJ2-5	once	NA	CASSWRTAETQYF	TGTGCCAGCAGCTGGAGGACAGCGGAGACCCAGTACTTC
TRBV9	TRBJ2-1	NA	NA	CASSVSGTYNEQFF	TGTGCCAGCAGCGTGAGCGGAACCTACAATGAGCAGTTCTTC
TRBV10-3	TRBJ2-7	NA	TRBD1	CAISGGQGGSYEQYF	TGTGCCATCAGTGGGGGACAGGGGGGCTCCTACGAGCAGTACTTC
TRBV5-1	TRBJ2-1	NA	TRBD2	CASSKKLAGRLNEQFF	TGCGCCAGCAGCAAAAAACTAGCGGGAAGGCTCAATGAGCAGTTCTTC
TRBV27	TRBJ2-1	NA	TRBD2	CASSSPLAGGDNSYNEQFF	TGTGCCAGCAGTTCCCCTCTAGCGGGAGGAGATAACTCCTACAATGAGCAGTTCTTC
TRBV4-1	TRBJ2-7	NA	NA	CASSQAFSYEQYF	TGCGCCAGCAGCCAAGCTTTCTCCTACGAGCAGTACTTC
TRBV28	TRBJ2-1	NA	NA	CASSFGQTSEQFF	TGTGCCAGCAGTTTCGGGCAGACTAGTGAGCAGTTCTTC
TRBV7-9	TRBJ2-3	NA	TRBD2	CASSLSSGGDTQYF	TGTGCCAGCAGCTTGTCTAGCGGGGGAGATACGCAGTATTTT
TRBV5-1	TRBJ2-1	NA	TRBD2	CASSLGTSGRVSYNEQFF	TGCGCCAGCAGCTTGGGAACTAGCGGGAGGGTTTCCTACAATGAGCAGTTCTTC
TRBV15	TRBJ2-1	NA	TRBD2	CATSRGGLAISYNEQFF	TGTGCCACCAGCAGAGGGGGACTAGCAATCTCCTACAATGAGCAGTTCTTC
TRBV25-1	TRBJ2-2	NA	NA	CASSEIDNTGELFF	TGTGCCAGCAGTGAAATAGATAACACCGGGGAGCTGTTTTTT
TRBV28	TRBJ2-5	NA	NA	CASSPQVWGLQETQYF	TGTGCCAGCAGCCCCCAGGTCTGGGGACTCCAAGAGACCCAGTACTTC
TRBV7-9	TRBJ2-7	NA	NA	CASSSWRGPLYEQYF	TGTGCCAGCAGCTCGTGGAGGGGACCTCTCTACGAGCAGTACTTC
TRBV7-3	TRBJ1-1	NA	NA	CASSRTANTEAFF	TGTGCCAGCAGCCGGACAGCGAACACTGAAGCTTTCTTT
TRBV4-1	TRBJ2-7	NA	NA	CASSRDRTYEQYF	TGCGCCAGCAGCCGCGACAGAACCTACGAGCAGTACTTC
TRBV29-1	TRBJ2-7	NA	TRBD2	CSAGEGRVYEQYF	TGCAGCGCCGGGGAGGGCAGGGTGTACGAGCAGTACTTC
TRBV7-9	TRBJ2-7	few	TRBD1	CASSPGQGWHEQYF	TGTGCCAGCAGCCCCGGACAGGGATGGCACGAGCAGTACTTC
TRBV5-4	TRBJ1-2	NA	TRBD1	CASSQGQFNYGYTF	TGTGCCAGCAGCCAGGGACAGTTTAACTATGGCTACACCTTC
TRBV7-3	TRBJ2-1	NA	NA	CASSFMTRGAYNEQFF	TGTGCCAGCAGCTTCATGACTAGGGGTGCCTACAATGAGCAGTTCTTC
TRBV9	TRBJ2-5	NA	TRBD1	CASSAGTGGETQYF	TGTGCCAGCAGCGCCGGGACAGGGGGTGAGACCCAGTACTTC
TRBV28	TRBJ2-1	NA	TRBD1	CASSSGTPGQGVWYNEQFF	TGTGCCAGCAGTTCAGGGACACCGGGACAGGGGGTCTGGTACAATGAGCAGTTCTTC
TRBV28	TRBJ2-1	few	NA	CASSFERRSYNEQFF	TGTGCCAGCAGTTTTGAGCGGAGGTCCTACAATGAGCAGTTCTTC
TRBV10-3	TRBJ2-2	NA	NA	CAISDRQEGTGELFF	TGTGCCATCAGTGATAGACAGGAAGGCACCGGGGAGCTGTTTTTT
TRBV28	TRBJ2-3	NA	TRBD1	CASSPTGGAGTDTQYF	TGTGCCAGCAGTCCAACAGGGGGCGCGGGCACAGATACGCAGTATTTT
TRBV5-1	TRBJ2-3	once	TRBD2	CASSSGGGADTQYF	TGCGCCAGCAGCTCGGGCGGGGGAGCAGATACGCAGTATTTT
TRBV28	TRBJ1-6	NA	TRBD1	CASRGGQGAGSPLHF	TGTGCCAGCAGGGGGGGACAGGGGGCAGGTTCACCCCTCCACTTT
TRBV19	TRBJ2-3	few	NA	CASSLDWSTDTQYF	TGTGCCAGTAGTCTTGACTGGAGCACAGATACGCAGTATTTT
TRBV27	TRBJ2-5	NA	TRBD2	CASNPSGRGETQYF	TGTGCCAGCAACCCAAGCGGGAGAGGAGAGACCCAGTACTTC
TRBV11-2	TRBJ2-7	NA	TRBD1	CASSITGTGSWEQYF	TGTGCCAGCAGCATAACCGGGACAGGGTCGTGGGAGCAGTACTTC
TRBV28	TRBJ1-5	NA	NA	CASRGRTNQPQHF	TGTGCCAGCAGGGGGAGGACGAATCAGCCCCAGCATTTT
TRBV11-2	TRBJ1-3	once	NA	CASSRRTAGNTIYF	TGTGCCAGCAGCAGGCGGACAGCTGGAAACACCATATATTTT
TRBV30	TRBJ1-2	NA	TRBD1	CAWRAQGAKGYTF	TGTGCCTGGAGGGCACAGGGGGCGAAGGGCTACACCTTC
TRBV4-3	TRBJ1-4	NA	TRBD1	CASSGGQLATNEKLFF	TGCGCCAGCAGCGGGGGACAGCTTGCAACTAATGAAAAACTGTTTTTT
TRBV29-1	TRBJ1-2	NA	NA	CSVVDSYYGYTF	TGCAGCGTTGTCGACAGCTACTATGGCTACACCTTC
TRBV20-1	TRBJ2-7	NA	NA	CSARDTYPYF	TGCAGTGCTAGAGACACCTACCCCTACTTC
TRBV7-9	TRBJ2-7	NA	NA	CASSATYEQYF	TGTGCCAGCAGCGCGACATACGAGCAGTACTTC
TRBV4-1	TRBJ2-1	NA	NA	CASEGGYNEQFF	TGCGCCAGCGAGGGCGGCTACAATGAGCAGTTCTTC
TRBV7-6	TRBJ2-2	NA	NA	CASSVRGNTGELFF	TGTGCCAGCAGCGTTCGAGGGAACACCGGGGAGCTGTTTTTT
TRBV6-1	TRBJ1-1	NA	NA	CASSGPSGAVAEAFF	TGTGCCAGCAGTGGACCCTCTGGGGCGGTGGCTGAAGCTTTCTTT
TRBV11-2	TRBJ2-1	once	NA	CASSSGLDQEQFF	TGTGCCAGCAGCTCGGGACTGGACCAAGAGCAGTTCTTC
TRBV4-3	TRBJ1-4	once	TRBD1	CASRPQGAHEKLFF	TGCGCCAGCAGGCCACAGGGGGCGCATGAAAAACTGTTTTTT
TRBV9	TRBJ2-5	NA	NA	CASSVDGRIPGETQYF	TGTGCCAGCAGCGTAGACGGCCGAATCCCAGGGGAGACCCAGTACTTC
TRBV6-9	TRBJ1-5	NA	NA	CASSCPSDTVQPQHF	TGTGCCAGCAGTTGCCCCTCCGACACTGTTCAGCCCCAGCATTTT
TRBV6-5	TRBJ1-6	NA	TRBD1	CASRPDRASPLHF	TGTGCCAGCCGACCGGACAGGGCTTCACCCCTCCACTTT
TRBV28	TRBJ1-1	few	NA	CASNTQALGTEAFF	TGTGCCAGCAATACCCAGGCTCTGGGCACTGAAGCTTTCTTT
TRBV29-1	TRBJ1-1	NA	NA	CSVEGGWGTEAFF	TGCAGCGTTGAGGGGGGTTGGGGCACTGAAGCTTTCTTT
TRBV6-6	TRBJ2-3	NA	TRBD2	CASSPDSGRIADTQYF	TGTGCCAGCAGTCCCGATAGCGGGAGGATCGCAGATACGCAGTATTTT
TRBV6-1	TRBJ2-1	NA	TRBD1	CASSDGTGGRNEQFF	TGTGCCAGCAGTGATGGGACAGGGGGCCGCAATGAGCAGTTCTTC
TRBV2	TRBJ2-7	NA	TRBD1	CASNEPGQGSHEQYF	TGTGCCAGCAACGAACCGGGACAGGGAAGCCACGAGCAGTACTTC
TRBV6-1	TRBJ2-5	NA	TRBD1	CASRGTGGVETQYF	TGTGCCAGCAGGGGGACAGGGGGCGTCGAGACCCAGTACTTC